These T cell receptor beta chains were read from a single sample in a study of blood T cell repertoires in COVID-19. Clones were sequenced by immunoSEQ multiplex PCR, and TCRdb holds only the in-frame ones, with some missing. The table shows approximately 52,000 clones, with 90% occurring only once. The sample comprised peripheral blood. The receptors shown here come from a human donor in a cohort sampled during active COVID-19. Each CDR3 is given with its conserved first and last residue. The order of the fields is clone size, D gene, V gene, J gene, CDR3 DNA, CDR3 protein. D genes are given only for firm matches. Only part of the rows carry a size: once, few, many, or a class if the clone is expanded.

clone_size: few; d_call: .; v_call: TRBV7-9; j_call: TRBJ2-7; cdr3_nt: TGTGCCAGCAGCTTAGTTGTCGGGACAATCGGGGCCTACGAGCAGTACTTC; cdr3_aa: CASSLVVGTIGAYEQYF
clone_size: .; d_call: TRBD2; v_call: TRBV11-3; j_call: TRBJ2-2; cdr3_nt: TGTGCCAGCAGTCAAACTAGCGGGAGGCTGTCCGGGGAGCTGTTTTTT; cdr3_aa: CASSQTSGRLSGELFF
clone_size: once; d_call: TRBD2; v_call: TRBV7-7; j_call: TRBJ2-1; cdr3_nt: TGTGCCAGCAGCTTAGGACTAGCGGGACCGGATGAGCAGTTCTTC; cdr3_aa: CASSLGLAGPDEQFF
clone_size: .; d_call: .; v_call: TRBV18; j_call: TRBJ2-4; cdr3_nt: TGTGCCAGCTCACCACCGACAGCTGCATTGAAAAACATTCAGTACTTC; cdr3_aa: CASSPPTAALKNIQYF
clone_size: .; d_call: .; v_call: TRBV5-1; j_call: TRBJ2-6; cdr3_nt: TGCGCCAGCAGCTGGCAGGGGAACTCTGGGGCCAACGTCCTGACTTTC; cdr3_aa: CASSWQGNSGANVLTF
clone_size: .; d_call: .; v_call: TRBV12-3/TRBV12-4; j_call: TRBJ2-3; cdr3_nt: TGTGCCAGCAGTGCGACATCACGTAATACGCAGTATTTT; cdr3_aa: CASSATSRNTQYF
clone_size: .; d_call: .; v_call: TRBV19; j_call: TRBJ2-2; cdr3_nt: TGTGCCAGTAGCGGGACCGGGGAGCTGTTTTTT; cdr3_aa: CASSGTGELFF
clone_size: .; d_call: TRBD1; v_call: TRBV5-1; j_call: TRBJ1-2; cdr3_nt: TGCGCCAGCAGCTTGTCATGGGACAGGGAAGGTAATGGCTACACCTTC; cdr3_aa: CASSLSWDREGNGYTF
clone_size: .; d_call: .; v_call: TRBV11-2; j_call: TRBJ2-7; cdr3_nt: TGTGCCAGCAGCCCTTCTAGGGGTTCCTACGAGCAGTACTTC; cdr3_aa: CASSPSRGSYEQYF
clone_size: .; d_call: .; v_call: TRBV6-6; j_call: TRBJ2-7; cdr3_nt: TGTGCCAGCCGTACCTACTACGAGCAGTACTTC; cdr3_aa: CASRTYYEQYF
clone_size: .; d_call: TRBD2; v_call: TRBV2; j_call: TRBJ2-7; cdr3_nt: TGTGCCAGCAGAGCTAGACTAGCGAACGGGGCCTACGAGCAGTACTTC; cdr3_aa: CASRARLANGAYEQYF
clone_size: .; d_call: .; v_call: TRBV9; j_call: TRBJ2-1; cdr3_nt: TGTGCCAGCAGCGTAGGGGTCGGGAGCTCCTACAATGAGCAGTTCTTC; cdr3_aa: CASSVGVGSSYNEQFF
clone_size: once; d_call: TRBD2; v_call: TRBV18; j_call: TRBJ2-2; cdr3_nt: TGTGCCAGCTCATCACAGCGGGAGGCTTCCACCGGGGAGCTGTTTTTT; cdr3_aa: CASSSQREASTGELFF
clone_size: once; d_call: .; v_call: TRBV27; j_call: TRBJ1-1; cdr3_nt: TGTGCCAGCAGTTTATCGGGGGCGGTGAACACTGAAGCTTTCTTT; cdr3_aa: CASSLSGAVNTEAFF
clone_size: .; d_call: .; v_call: TRBV5-1; j_call: TRBJ2-5; cdr3_nt: TGCGCCAGCAGCCGAGGGTTACAAGAGACCCAGTACTTC; cdr3_aa: CASSRGLQETQYF
clone_size: .; d_call: TRBD1; v_call: TRBV10-2; j_call: TRBJ1-2; cdr3_nt: TGCGCCAGCAGTGTTGACAGGGCGGCAGATGGCTACACCTTC; cdr3_aa: CASSVDRAADGYTF
clone_size: .; d_call: TRBD2; v_call: TRBV6-2/TRBV6-3; j_call: TRBJ2-7; cdr3_nt: TGTGCCAGCAGTACGAGCGGGAGCTACGAGCAGTACTTC; cdr3_aa: CASSTSGSYEQYF
clone_size: .; d_call: .; v_call: TRBV7-3; j_call: TRBJ2-1; cdr3_nt: TGTGCCAGCAGCTTAAAGGGTAGCGGAGTCTACAATGAGCAGTTCTTC; cdr3_aa: CASSLKGSGVYNEQFF
clone_size: .; d_call: TRBD2; v_call: TRBV18; j_call: TRBJ2-3; cdr3_nt: TGTGCCAGCTCACCACTGGGAGCTAGCGGGAGATCAGATACGCAGTATTTT; cdr3_aa: CASSPLGASGRSDTQYF
clone_size: .; d_call: TRBD2; v_call: TRBV5-1; j_call: TRBJ2-3; cdr3_nt: TGCGCCAGCAGCTTGACTAGCGGTACTAGCACAGATACGCAGTATTTT; cdr3_aa: CASSLTSGTSTDTQYF
clone_size: once; d_call: .; v_call: TRBV3-1/TRBV3-2; j_call: TRBJ2-5; cdr3_nt: TGTGCCAGCAGCCCTCATGTCGGAGGGGAGACCCAGTACTTC; cdr3_aa: CASSPHVGGETQYF
clone_size: .; d_call: TRBD2; v_call: TRBV10-3; j_call: TRBJ2-7; cdr3_nt: TGTGCCACCCGCGAGGGACTAGCGCCTTACGAGCAGTACTTC; cdr3_aa: CATREGLAPYEQYF
clone_size: .; d_call: TRBD1; v_call: TRBV5-1; j_call: TRBJ1-2; cdr3_nt: TGCGCCAGCAGCCTGGGACAGTCCTATGGCTACACCTTC; cdr3_aa: CASSLGQSYGYTF
clone_size: once; d_call: TRBD1; v_call: TRBV27; j_call: TRBJ2-7; cdr3_nt: TGTGCCAGCAGAATGACAGGGGTAGGTGAGCAGTACTTC; cdr3_aa: CASRMTGVGEQYF
clone_size: .; d_call: TRBD2; v_call: TRBV3-1/TRBV3-2; j_call: TRBJ2-1; cdr3_nt: TGTGCCAGCAGCCGGGACTACAACTCCTACAATGAGCAGTTCTTC; cdr3_aa: CASSRDYNSYNEQFF
clone_size: .; d_call: .; v_call: TRBV2; j_call: TRBJ2-7; cdr3_nt: TGTGCCAGCACAACAGAAGCGGCAGGCCTATACGAGCAGTACTTC; cdr3_aa: CASTTEAAGLYEQYF
clone_size: .; d_call: .; v_call: TRBV5-1; j_call: TRBJ2-6; cdr3_nt: TGCGCCAGCAGGGCGTCGTTTGCGGGAACGAACTCTGGGGCCAACGTCCTGACTTTC; cdr3_aa: CASRASFAGTNSGANVLTF
clone_size: .; d_call: .; v_call: TRBV7-3; j_call: TRBJ2-4; cdr3_nt: TGTGCCAGCAGCTTAAACAGGGCCCCAGACATTCAGTACTTC; cdr3_aa: CASSLNRAPDIQYF
clone_size: .; d_call: TRBD1; v_call: TRBV19; j_call: TRBJ2-7; cdr3_nt: TGTGCCAGTTCCATTCCGGGCCCGACAGGGGTTTTCTACGAGCAGTACTTC; cdr3_aa: CASSIPGPTGVFYEQYF
clone_size: .; d_call: TRBD2; v_call: TRBV3-1/TRBV3-2; j_call: TRBJ2-7; cdr3_nt: TGTGCCAGCAGCCAAGATCTGGGACTAGTATTTTACGAGCAGTACTTC; cdr3_aa: CASSQDLGLVFYEQYF
clone_size: .; d_call: TRBD2; v_call: TRBV9; j_call: TRBJ2-2; cdr3_nt: TGTGCCAGCAGCGTAGCAACTAGCGGGAGCCCCGGGGAGCTGTTTTTT; cdr3_aa: CASSVATSGSPGELFF
clone_size: .; d_call: .; v_call: TRBV19; j_call: TRBJ2-3; cdr3_nt: TGTGCCAGTAGTCCCCTTGCTCCAACGGGCACAGATACGCAGTATTTT; cdr3_aa: CASSPLAPTGTDTQYF
clone_size: once; d_call: .; v_call: TRBV24-1; j_call: TRBJ1-1; cdr3_nt: TGTGCCACCCGCGGGAGGGGAGTTGGCACTGAAGCTTTCTTT; cdr3_aa: CATRGRGVGTEAFF
clone_size: .; d_call: .; v_call: TRBV13; j_call: TRBJ1-1; cdr3_nt: TGTGCCAGCACCCCCGCCCTAGGCAGAAACACTGAAGCTTTCTTT; cdr3_aa: CASTPALGRNTEAFF
clone_size: .; d_call: .; v_call: TRBV9; j_call: TRBJ2-3; cdr3_nt: TGTGCCAGCAGCCCCTCTGCGTTTAGCACAGATACGCAGTATTTT; cdr3_aa: CASSPSAFSTDTQYF
clone_size: .; d_call: .; v_call: TRBV6-5; j_call: TRBJ2-7; cdr3_nt: TGTGCCAGCAGTATCCGGGGTCTCTACGAGCAGTACTTC; cdr3_aa: CASSIRGLYEQYF
clone_size: .; d_call: TRBD1; v_call: TRBV27; j_call: TRBJ1-6; cdr3_nt: TGTGCCAGCAGCAGACAGGGGAGTTATAATTCACCCCTCCACTTT; cdr3_aa: CASSRQGSYNSPLHF
clone_size: .; d_call: TRBD2; v_call: TRBV20-1; j_call: TRBJ2-7; cdr3_nt: TGCAGTTCCGGACTAGCGGGCGAGCAGTACTTC; cdr3_aa: CSSGLAGEQYF
clone_size: .; d_call: .; v_call: TRBV9; j_call: TRBJ2-1; cdr3_nt: TGTGCCAGCAGCGTAGGAATGTTAGCGCTGGGCAATGAGCAGTTCTTC; cdr3_aa: CASSVGMLALGNEQFF
clone_size: .; d_call: TRBD2; v_call: TRBV9; j_call: TRBJ2-1; cdr3_nt: TGTGCCAGCAGCGTAGTCACTAGCGCCTACAATGAGCAGTTCTTC; cdr3_aa: CASSVVTSAYNEQFF